Below, 11 T cell receptor beta chains from the same sample are listed, as sequenced in a study of T cell responses to AZD1222 COVID-19 vaccine (dated by TCRdb to the early 2020s). Library preparation used the immunoSEQ multiplex PCR assay. TCRdb's version of the immuneACCESS table is confined to in-frame rearrangements and falls short of the full clone set. An unresolved V gene accounts for under half of the shortfall where checked; the remainder is of unknown origin. The sample data list around 130,000 clones, and approximately 93% of these were observed just once. Of the sample, around 3.1% is held by the ten largest clones. Per the publication, the time point label means: baseline before first vaccination. Source: peripheral blood, taken on day 0 of AZD1222 vaccination. These receptor sequences come from an adult in good health.

The J gene is TRBJ1-2, the V gene TRBV3-1 (or the pseudogene TRBV3-2), with 9 bases lining up with TRBD1. Germline V gene sequence: CDR1 LGHDT, CDR2 YNNKEL (reference sequence). Trimming at V came to 4 bases and at J to 2 bases, leaving 2 bases not matched to a gene. The CDR3 totals 14 residues. The CDR3 DNA is TGTGCCAGCAGCCCGACAGGGGGAAACTATGGCTACACCTTC. This codes for CASSPTGGNYGYTF.

J is TRBJ2-2 and V is TRBV12-5; 7 bases are a match to TRBD2. V was pared by 6 bases and J by 5 bases, with 9 bases of the junction left unmatched. This CDR3 has 15 amino acids. Germline loops: CDR1 LGHNT, CDR2 FRNRAP. CDR3 DNA: TGTGCTAGTGGGTACGGGGGACTATTGACCGGGGAGCTGTTTTTT. The encoded protein is CASGYGGLLTGELFF.

Note on this clone: The sample carries other DNA sequences with the same CDR3. This rearrangement joins TRBV29-1 to TRBJ2-6; D call uncertain. This CDR3 contains 13 residues. Between the trimmed V and J ends, which lost 5 bases and 0 bases, there was a span of 5 bases. Germline V gene data show CDR1 as SQVTM and CDR2 as ANQGSEA. The CDR3 loop is CSVTSSGANVLTF. The CDR3 region has the DNA TGCAGCGTTACGAGCTCTGGGGCCAACGTCCTGACTTTC.

This chain uses TRBV19 with TRBJ1-2; D is unclear. V was clipped by 4 bases and J by 4 bases, with 16 bases between them. Germline CDR1 and CDR2: LNHDA and SQIVND (reference sequence). The CDR3 contains 15 residues. The CDR3 DNA reads TGTGCCAGTAGTACAGCTTCCGGGAGCTTCTATGGCTACACCTTC. Encoded protein: CASSTASGSFYGYTF.

This rearrangement joins TRBV5-6 to TRBJ1-5; D unresolved. Trimming left V 4 bases short and J 10 bases short, with 15 bases between. Per the germline V gene, CDR1 is SGHDT and CDR2 is YYEEEE. There are 13 residues in the CDR3. CDR3 nucleotide sequence: TGTGCCAGCAGCGGCAGACTGAGTGGCCCCCAGCATTTT. Translated: CASSGRLSGPQHF.

The chain is built from TRBV19 and TRBJ2-7, with 7 bases that match TRBD1. Unmatched junction bases numbered 11, after V lost 6 bases and J lost 3 bases. Germline CDR1 and CDR2: LNHDA and SQIVND (reference sequence). The CDR3 is 15 amino acids. The CDR3 here is CASRLKQGSGYEQYF. CDR3 nucleotide sequence: TGTGCCAGTAGGCTAAAACAGGGGAGTGGCTACGAGCAGTACTTC. The variable domain in full, completed from reference TRBV19 and TRBJ2-7, reads DGGITQSPKYLFRKEGQNVTLSCEQNLNHDAMYWYRQDPGQGLRLIYYSQIVNDFQKGDIAEGYSVSREKKESFPLTVTSAQKNPTAFYLCASRLKQGSGYEQYFGPGTRLTVT.

This sequence joins TRBV7-2 and TRBJ2-3; no reliable D call. This CDR3 spans 14 amino acids. From germline, CDR1 is SGHTA and CDR2 FQGNSA. Trimming stripped 5 bases from V and 2 bases from J, with 11 bases between. The chain's CDR3 is CASSLDTSTDTQYF. DNA for the CDR3: TGTGCCAGCAGCCTAGACACCTCCACAGATACGCAGTATTTT.

This clone was recorded only once. This chain connects TRBV4-3 to TRBJ1-1; D gene ambiguous. This CDR3 has 15 residues. The ends were cut back, 0 bases at V and 0 bases at J, with 8 bases in the middle. Per germline, CDR1 LGHNA and CDR2 YSLEER. The CDR3 protein is CASSQDTRLNTEAFF. Written as DNA, the CDR3 is TGCGCCAGCAGCCAAGATACCAGGTTGAACACTGAAGCTTTCTTT.

Note on this clone: Additional DNA sequences in this sample encode the identical CDR3. The gene calls are TRBV6-2 or TRBV6-3 and TRBJ1-5; D perhaps matches TRBD1 (5 bases). Trimming removed 6 bases at V and 1 base at J, with 13 bases between. The CDR3 consists of 15 residues. Germline V CDR1 and CDR2: MNHEY, SVGEGT. The CDR3 region is CASSFQGASNQPQHF. The CDR3 DNA follows: TGTGCCAGCAGCTTCCAGGGTGCGAGCAATCAGCCCCAGCATTTT.

This clone was found once. This sequence joins TRBV9 and TRBJ1-1; maybe TRBD1 (6 bases). The germline gives CDR1 SGDLS, CDR2 YYNGEE. The CDR3 is 14 amino acids. Trimming shortened V by 0 bases and J by 5 bases, and 11 bases separated the two germline ends. Written as DNA, the CDR3 is TGTGCCAGCAGCGTAGGGGGTAGGGGGACTGAAGCTTTCTTT. Residues: CASSVGGRGTEAFF.

The chain joins TRBV5-6 to TRBJ1-2; TRBD1 might be the D (6 bases). The CDR3 length is 15 residues. The V gene's germline CDR1 is SGHDT and CDR2 YYEEEE. Trimming left V 1 base short and J 8 bases short, with 18 bases between. The CDR3 bases are TGTGCCAGCAGCTTGTTACAGGGTGGAATAGTCGGCTACACCTTC. Translation gives CASSLLQGGIVGYTF.